Here is one T cell receptor beta chain with its context. Clones were sequenced by immunoSEQ multiplex PCR, and TCRdb holds only the in-frame ones, with some missing. The sample lists fewer than 85,000 clones, approximately 86% seen once, with 1.5% to 2.5% in the top ten. The V gene's germline CDR1 is MNHEY and CDR2 SVGAGI. Deletions cut 4 bases from V and 6 bases from J, with 10 bases between. The CDR3 runs to 14 residues. This sample is drawn from a study of OX40 agonist ivuxolimab in advanced cancers. The sample consisted of CD4+ or CD8+ T cells sorted from blood, taken in a trial of the OX40 agonist ivuxolimab. The sequence was collected from an adult with an advanced solid tumor such as melanoma, head and neck, liver or kidney cancer. This chain uses TRBV6-5 with TRBJ1-6, with a possible D match to TRBD1 (5 bases). In nucleotides, the CDR3 is TGTGCCAGCAGTTTACAGGCTGTTAATTCACCCCTCCACTTT. This codes for CASSLQAVNSPLHF.